This T cell receptor beta chain emerged from a study of cytomegalovirus exposure and HLA in healthy donors. Germline lookup yields CDR1 MNHNY and CDR2 SVGAGI (reference sequence). Trimming removed 1 base at V and 5 bases at J, with 8 bases between. The CDR3 has 13 amino acids. With 60 Vbeta and 13 Jbeta primers, the PCR was carried out. Only in-frame clones appear in the TCRdb table, and some are missing; sequencing was by immunoSEQ multiplex PCR. The sample consists of some 110,000 clones, 65% to 80% of them appearing once. This chain uses TRBV6-6 with TRBJ2-5; possible D gene TRBD1, 5 bases. This clonotype was sampled from a woman between 50 and 59 years old in good health and CMV-seropositive. Sequencing was done on a sample of PBMCs. The CDR3 protein is CASSYWQGETQYF. The CDR3 nucleotides read TGTGCCAGCAGTTACTGGCAGGGTGAGACCCAGTACTTC.